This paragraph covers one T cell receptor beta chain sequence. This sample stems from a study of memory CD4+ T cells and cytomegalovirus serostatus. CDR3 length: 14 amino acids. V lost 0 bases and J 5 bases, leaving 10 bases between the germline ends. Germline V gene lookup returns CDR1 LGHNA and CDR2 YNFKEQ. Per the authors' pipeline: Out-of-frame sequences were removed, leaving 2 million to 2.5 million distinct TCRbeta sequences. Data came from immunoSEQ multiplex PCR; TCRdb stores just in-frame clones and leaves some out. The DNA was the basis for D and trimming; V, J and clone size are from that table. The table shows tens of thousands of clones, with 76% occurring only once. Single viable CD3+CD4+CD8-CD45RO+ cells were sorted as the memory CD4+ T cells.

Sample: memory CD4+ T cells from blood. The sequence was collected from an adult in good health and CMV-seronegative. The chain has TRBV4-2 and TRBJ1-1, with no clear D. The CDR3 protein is CASSQDRGRTEAFF. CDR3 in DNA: TGTGCCAGCAGCCAAGATAGAGGACGTACTGAAGCTTTCTTT.